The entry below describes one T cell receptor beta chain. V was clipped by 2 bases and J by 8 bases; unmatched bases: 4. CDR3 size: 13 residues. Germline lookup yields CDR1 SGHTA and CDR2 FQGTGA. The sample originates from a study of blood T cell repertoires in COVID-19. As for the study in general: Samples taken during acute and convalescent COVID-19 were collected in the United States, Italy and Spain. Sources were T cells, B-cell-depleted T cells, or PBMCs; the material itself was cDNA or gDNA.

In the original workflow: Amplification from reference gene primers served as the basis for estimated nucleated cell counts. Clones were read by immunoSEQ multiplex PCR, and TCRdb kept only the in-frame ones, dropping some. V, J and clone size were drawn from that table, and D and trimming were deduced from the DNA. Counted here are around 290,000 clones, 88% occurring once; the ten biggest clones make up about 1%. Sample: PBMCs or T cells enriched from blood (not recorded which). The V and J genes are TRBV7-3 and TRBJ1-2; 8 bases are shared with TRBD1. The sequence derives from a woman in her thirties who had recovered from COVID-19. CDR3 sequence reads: CASSLQGARGYTF. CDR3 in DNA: TGTGCCAGCAGCTTACAGGGGGCGCGGGGCTACACCTTC.